This TCR beta chain was sequenced in a study of blood T cell repertoires in COVID-19. Study-level information: Both acute and convalescent COVID-19 samples were obtained from the United States, Italy and Spain. Sample material is recorded as cDNA or gDNA derived from T cells, B-cell-depleted T cells, or PBMCs.

TCRdb keeps only in-frame clones here, not all; method: immunoSEQ multiplex PCR. The repertoire consists of approximately 100,000 clones, with 70% to 90% occurring once and the leading ten covering 2.1%. This CDR3 comprises 15 residues. Germline values: CDR1 MNHEY, CDR2 SMNVEV (reference sequence). Trimming removed 1 base at V and 4 bases at J, with 13 bases between. The TCR was taken from a human donor in a cohort sampled during active COVID-19. The chain employs TRBV27 and TRBJ1-1; weak D call: TRBD1 (6 bases). The sample comprised peripheral blood. DNA for the CDR3: TGTGCCAGCAGTTTATTGGACAGCGTTGGCACTGAAGCTTTCTTT. Protein: CASSLLDSVGTEAFF.